The 2 T cell receptor beta chains below were found in one sample sequenced in a study of cytomegalovirus exposure and HLA in healthy donors. Use of 60 Vbeta and 13 Jbeta primers characterized the PCR. Sequencing used immunoSEQ multiplex PCR; TCRdb keeps in-frame clones, though not all of them. Of some 130,000 clones listed, about 80% were seen once; the top ten hold roughly 1.2%. Material: PBMCs. These receptors were taken from a male donor in good health and CMV-seropositive.

In the case of this clone: An end of the junction differs from the germline gene, which may be a read error. The rearrangement links TRBV7-6 to TRBJ2-1, with D perhaps matching TRBD2 (5 bases). There are 15 residues in the CDR3. CDR1 and CDR2 (germline): SGHVS, FNYEAQ. As DNA, the CDR3 is TGTGCCAGCAGCCCCAGCCCGGAAACTAGTTTAGGCTTGATCTTC. Its translation: CASSPSPETSLGLIF.

This rearrangement joins TRBV6-1 to TRBJ2-3; the D gene is possibly TRBD2 (6 bases). CDR3 length equals 14 residues. V was pared by 6 bases and J by 2 bases, with 12 bases between. Germline CDR1 reads MNHNS; CDR2 reads SASEGT. CDR3 in DNA: TGTGCCAGCAGGGAGGGACTTCACACAGATACGCAGTATTTT. As protein: CASREGLHTDTQYF.